This T cell receptor beta chain was sequenced in a study of CD8 T cells in ankylosing spondylitis. CDR3 size: 11 residues. V lost 3 bases and J 4 bases, leaving 4 bases between the germline ends. Germline V lookup: CDR1 SGHKS, CDR2 YYEKEE (reference sequence). It was by quantitative 5'-RACE with molecular barcodes that TCR beta libraries were made. TCRdb re-called the 5' RACE reads with MiXCR, one entry per CDR3 protein. The table has about 160,000 distinct CDR3 sequences, around 8.9% seen once. Only a few counts were recorded for this clonotype. Its antigen is not identified. Study findings and constraints: The clones that were linked to disease were reported to be significantly enriched in matched synovial fluid samples from ankylosing spondylitis patients. Some of these motif variants have turned up before, in reports on reactive arthritis synovial fluid and blood.

The chain links TRBV5-5 to TRBJ1-2; D is unresolved. Material: blood, either unsorted or a sorted T cell fraction (not recorded which). The TCR sequence derives from a female donor with ankylosing spondylitis or in good health (not recorded which). DNA of the CDR3: TGTGCCAGCAGCTCCCCCTATGGCTACACCTTC. Its translation: CASSSPYGYTF.